Each of the 10 T cell receptor beta chains below was sequenced from the same sample in a study of beta chain features in type 1 diabetes. The entirety of the isolated RNA underwent reverse transcription, so expressed TCRB transcripts were sequenced. TCRdb keeps only in-frame clones here, not all; method: immunoSEQ multiplex PCR. Of around 280,000 clones in the sample, about 15% are singletons; the top ten hold approximately 0.015%. The antigens these receptors bind are not known. Study-wide points: Moderate but significant shortening of TCRB CDR3s was recorded in all four CD4+ subsets from Type 1 diabetes patients.

Sequencing was done on a sample of naive CD4+ T cells from blood. The receptors derive from a man between 18 and 35 years old with type 1 diabetes.

Points on this clone: The same CDR3 arises from other DNA sequences in this sample as well. V gene TRBV7-2 combines with J gene TRBJ2-5; perhaps TRBD1 as D (5 bases). Germline CDR1 reads SGHTA; CDR2 reads FQGNSA. V lost 1 base and J 5 bases, leaving 8 bases between the germline ends. The CDR3 runs to 13 residues. The CDR3 DNA reads TGTGCCAGCAGCTTAGGGGGCCGGGAGACCCAGTACTTC. This codes for CASSLGGRETQYF.

V gene TRBV30 combines with J gene TRBJ2-3; TRBD2 matches at 9 bases. CDR1 and CDR2 (germline): GTSNPN, SVGIG (reference sequence). This CDR3 region has 16 residues. Germline trimming cut 0 bases from V and 6 bases from J; bases unmatched to any gene: 10. The CDR3 loop reads CAWSVRRTSARDTQYF. Written as DNA, the CDR3 is TGTGCCTGGAGTGTAAGACGGACTAGCGCGAGGGATACGCAGTATTTT.

This clone was recorded once. The genes are TRBV5-1 and TRBJ2-2; 12 bases agree with TRBD2. Germline trimming cut 0 bases from V and 4 bases from J; bases unmatched to any gene: 7. The CDR3 sequence is 18 residues long. The germline CDR1 and CDR2 sequences are SGHRS and YFSETQ. The CDR3 spells CASSLDVTSGRRTGELFF. CDR3 in DNA: TGCGCCAGCAGCTTGGATGTAACTAGCGGGAGGCGCACCGGGGAGCTGTTTTTT. The variable domain in full, with the rest retrieved from reference TRBV5-1 and TRBJ2-2, is KAGVTQTPRYLIKTRGQQVTLSCSPISGHRSVSWYQQTPGQGLQFLFEYFSETQRNKGNFPGRFSGRQFSNSRSEMNVSTLELGDSALYLCASSLDVTSGRRTGELFFGEGSRLTVL.

This clone was detected only a few times. The chain has TRBV29-1 and TRBJ2-5; TRBD2 might be the D (6 bases). Between the trimmed V and J ends, which lost 7 bases and 4 bases, there was a span of 16 bases. Per the germline V gene, CDR1 is SQVTM and CDR2 is ANQGSEA. This CDR3 comprises 13 residues. Here the CDR3 DNA reads TGCAGCGGGCGCCAGGAGGGGTTAGAGACCCAGTACTTC. This translates into CSGRQEGLETQYF.

V gene TRBV7-2 combines with J gene TRBJ2-5; D gene unclear. The germline CDR1 and CDR2 sequences are SGHTA and FQGNSA. This CDR3 comprises 14 residues. The V end lost 1 base, the J end lost 5 bases, and 11 bases lay between the germline ends. The CDR3 bases are TGTGCCAGCAGCTTAGAGAGTAGCCGGGAGACCCAGTACTTC. Translation gives CASSLESSRETQYF.

CDR3 loop: CASRRQGTNYGYTF. DNA for the CDR3: TGTGCCAGCCGTAGACAGGGGACTAACTATGGCTACACCTTC. The chain combines TRBV27 with TRBJ1-2; 8 bases are shared with TRBD1. The CDR3 has 14 residues. The V gene's germline CDR1 is MNHEY and CDR2 SMNVEV (reference sequence). V lost 8 bases to trimming and J lost 0 bases; unmatched junction nucleotides: 5.

The rearrangement joins TRBV7-9 to TRBJ1-2; 9 bases match TRBD1. The CDR3 is 13 amino acids. The V segment lost 7 bases and the J segment 8 bases; nucleotides outside the gene matches: 8. Germline V gives CDR1 SEHNR, CDR2 FQNEAQ (reference sequence). The CDR3 DNA reads TGTGCCAGCACCCAGACAGGGGGGAGAGGCTACACCTTC. Protein sequence: CASTQTGGRGYTF.

This clone showed up just a few times. The chain couples TRBV18 to TRBJ2-3, with D possibly being TRBD2 (6 bases). Germline V CDR1 and CDR2: KGHSH, LQKENI. This CDR3 has 14 amino acids. V lost 2 bases, J lost 4 bases, and 10 bases lay in between. The DNA for the CDR3 is TGTGCCAGCTCACCAAGTAGCGGCCCAGATACGCAGTATTTT. Protein: CASSPSSGPDTQYF.

This clone was detected only a few times. This chain uses TRBV5-6 with TRBJ1-5; D remains ambiguous. Germline loops: CDR1 SGHDT, CDR2 YYEEEE. V was pared by 1 base and J by 0 bases, with 8 bases between. There are 15 residues in the CDR3. The CDR3: CASSLNSYSNQPQHF. CDR3 DNA: TGTGCCAGCAGCTTGAACTCGTATAGCAATCAGCCCCAGCATTTT.

This clone was seen more than once but under ten times. The CDR3 bases are TGTGCCAGCAGCGTAGTTAGCAGCCAAGAGACCCAGTACTTC. It is translated as CASSVVSSQETQYF. V and J are TRBV9 and TRBJ2-5, with unresolved D. CDR1 is SGDLS, CDR2 YYNGEE, per germline. Trimming shortened V by 0 bases and J by 1 base, and 7 bases separated the two germline ends. This CDR3 has 14 residues.